A selection of T cell receptor beta chains follows, all from one sample in a study of T cells in localized non-small cell lung cancer. Clones were read by immunoSEQ multiplex PCR, and TCRdb kept only the in-frame ones, dropping some. Of 11,000 to 15,000 clones detected, roughly 80% appear once; the ten largest clones hold 3.5% to 4.5%. This material consisted of peripheral blood, taken before any cancer treatment. The receptors were sampled from a female donor of 60 years or more with stage I squamous cell lung carcinoma. CDR3s include the opening cysteine and the closing phenylalanine or tryptophan. The order of the fields is V gene, J gene, D gene, clone size, CDR3 DNA, CDR3 protein. A D gene is named only where the DNA matches it firmly. Clone size appears in some rows only: once, few, many, or a class for an expanded clone.

TRBV30	TRBJ1-1	.	medium-sized	TGTGCCTTCACACAGCTATCGGACACTGAAGCTTTCTTT	CAFTQLSDTEAFF
TRBV5-1	TRBJ2-1	TRBD1	.	TGCGCCAGCAGCGGAGCCGGGACAGGCTCCTACAATGAGCAGTTCTTC	CASSGAGTGSYNEQFF
TRBV9	TRBJ2-6	TRBD1	few	TGTGCCAGCAGCCTCCGGGACAGGGTTGTTGGGGCCAACGTCCTGACTTTC	CASSLRDRVVGANVLTF
TRBV18	TRBJ1-6	.	.	TGTGCCAGCTCACCTATCGCAGATTCACCCCTCCACTTT	CASSPIADSPLHF
TRBV10-3	TRBJ1-5	.	.	TGTGCCATCACCCCGACATTAGGTCAGCCCCAGCATTTT	CAITPTLGQPQHF
TRBV9	TRBJ2-2	.	.	TGTGCCAGCAGCGTTCTAACCGGGGAGCTGTTTTTT	CASSVLTGELFF
TRBV5-1	TRBJ1-2	TRBD1	.	TGCGCCAGCAGCCCCGGACAGGGGCGGATCTATGGCTACACCTTC	CASSPGQGRIYGYTF
TRBV5-1	TRBJ1-1	.	.	TGCGCCAGCAGCTTGGTTACAGGTAACACTGAAGCTTTCTTT	CASSLVTGNTEAFF
TRBV9	TRBJ2-7	TRBD1	.	TGTGCCAGCAGCGCCTGGACAGGGTCAGAGCAGTACTTC	CASSAWTGSEQYF
TRBV19	TRBJ1-1	.	.	TGTGCCAGTAGTATAAGTACCCAGGCTCGTAACACTGAAGCTTTCTTT	CASSISTQARNTEAFF
TRBV2	TRBJ2-4	.	.	TGTGCCAGCAGGCCCCCGGGGCTCCTCGGAAACATTCAGTACTTC	CASRPPGLLGNIQYF
TRBV5-4	TRBJ2-2	TRBD1	few	TGTGCCAGCAGCCCCGGGACAGTTAACACCGGGGAGCTGTTTTTT	CASSPGTVNTGELFF
TRBV4-1	TRBJ1-2	.	.	TGCGCCAGCAGCCCTCCTTGGACGAACTATGGCTACACCTTC	CASSPPWTNYGYTF
TRBV6-5	TRBJ2-3	.	.	TGTGCCAGCAGTACCCGCAGGGGCACAGATACGCAGTATTTT	CASSTRRGTDTQYF
TRBV19	TRBJ1-1	.	once	TGTGCCAGTACCTCCGATATGGGGCAGGGAGGCACTGAAGCTTTCTTT	CASTSDMGQGGTEAFF
TRBV19	TRBJ2-5	TRBD2	once	TGTGCCAGTAGTATAACTAGCGGGGGGGGCCAAGAGACCCAGTACTTC	CASSITSGGGQETQYF
TRBV7-8	TRBJ1-1	.	.	TGTGCCAGCAGCTTTACAGGGTCCACTGAAGCTTTCTTT	CASSFTGSTEAFF
TRBV29-1	TRBJ1-2	TRBD1	.	TGCAGCGAGGGACAGGGGGCTGGCTACACCTTC	CSEGQGAGYTF
TRBV7-9	TRBJ2-7	.	.	TGTGCCAGCAGCCAATCAACATACGAGCAGTACTTC	CASSQSTYEQYF
TRBV18	TRBJ2-5	TRBD1	.	TGTGCCAGCTCTCGACAGGGGGAGGGAGAGACCCAGTACTTC	CASSRQGEGETQYF
TRBV5-4	TRBJ1-1	.	.	TGTGCCAGCACCCTGGTCGGGGTTAAGGGCACTGAAGCTTTCTTT	CASTLVGVKGTEAFF
TRBV20-1	TRBJ1-1	.	few	TGCAGTCCACATGAGGGGAGGGCTTTCTTT	CSPHEGRAFF
TRBV18	TRBJ2-2	.	once	TGTGCCAGCGTCGACAGGCGGAACACCGGGGAGCTGTTTTTT	CASVDRRNTGELFF
TRBV7-8	TRBJ1-3	TRBD1	.	TGTGCCAGCAGCCTCACCGGGACAGGGATTGGAAACACCATATATTTT	CASSLTGTGIGNTIYF
TRBV11-1	TRBJ2-7	TRBD1	.	TGTGCCAGCACCCTGGGACAGACGTCCTACGAGCAGTACTTC	CASTLGQTSYEQYF
TRBV7-3	TRBJ2-1	TRBD2	.	TGTGCCAGCAGCGTTACTAGCGATAATGAGCAGTTCTTC	CASSVTSDNEQFF
TRBV27	TRBJ1-1	.	.	TGTGCCAGCAGTTTTGGGAGTCCGACTGAAGCTTTCTTT	CASSFGSPTEAFF
TRBV5-1	TRBJ1-1	.	.	TGCGCCAGCAGCTTGGGTCAGGCCCTTGAAGCTTTCTTT	CASSLGQALEAFF
TRBV5-1	TRBJ2-2	.	few	TGCGCCAGCTCCGAACCGGCCGGGGAGCTGTTTTTT	CASSEPAGELFF
TRBV13	TRBJ2-2	.	.	TGTGCCAGCAGCCCCCCACAAAGGAGAGCGAACACCGGGGAGCTGTTTTTT	CASSPPQRRANTGELFF
TRBV6-4	TRBJ1-6	.	.	TGTGCCAGCGGGAGGGAGGAAAATTCACCCCTCCACTTT	CASGREENSPLHF
TRBV6-5	TRBJ1-2	.	.	TGTGCCAGCAGCAGGACGAATGTAGGAGGCGGCTACACCTTC	CASSRTNVGGGYTF
TRBV4-3	TRBJ1-2	TRBD1	.	TGCGCCAGCAGCCAAGCTCCCGGGACAGGGAATATCTACACCTTC	CASSQAPGTGNIYTF
TRBV6-5	TRBJ2-7	.	.	TGTGCCAGCAGTTCGGGCACCTACGAGCAGTACTTC	CASSSGTYEQYF
TRBV9	TRBJ1-4	TRBD1	.	TGTGCCAGCAGCCGGGACAGTAATGAAAAACTGTTTTTT	CASSRDSNEKLFF
TRBV21-1	TRBJ2-5	.	.	TGTGCCAGCAGCAAGGTAAGCGGGGGGACACAGGGGACCCAGTACTTC	CASSKVSGGTQGTQYF
TRBV19	TRBJ2-7	.	.	TGTGCCAGTAGTTTAAAACCCTACGAGCAGTACTTC	CASSLKPYEQYF
TRBV7-9	TRBJ1-1	.	large	TGTGCCAGCAGCGCAATCTTCATACAGGGGAACACTGAAGCTTTCTTT	CASSAIFIQGNTEAFF
TRBV9	TRBJ2-2	.	.	TGTGCCAGCAGCGTAGTGTCGGGTTCCGGGGAGCTGTTTTTT	CASSVVSGSGELFF
TRBV30	TRBJ2-7	.	.	TGTGCCTGGAGTCCTCTTCGCAGAACAAGCTCCTACGAGCAGTACTTC	CAWSPLRRTSSYEQYF
TRBV11-2	TRBJ2-7	TRBD2	once	TGTGCCAGCAGCCCCGCTAGCGGGGCCCCTCTCGAGCAGTACTTC	CASSPASGAPLEQYF
TRBV7-2	TRBJ2-5	.	.	TGTGCCAGCAGCTTAGCACGGGGGATACAAGAGACCCAGTACTTC	CASSLARGIQETQYF
TRBV7-2	TRBJ2-5	TRBD1	.	TGTGCCAGCAGCCCGGGACAGGCCATGACCCAGTACTTC	CASSPGQAMTQYF
TRBV7-2	TRBJ2-1	.	.	TGTGCCAGCAGCTCCCAGGGTCTTGAGCAGTTCTTC	CASSSQGLEQFF
TRBV30	TRBJ1-2	.	once	TGTGCCTGGACTCTAATGGGAAACTATGGCTACACCTTC	CAWTLMGNYGYTF
TRBV2	TRBJ1-2	.	.	TGTGCCAGCAGTGGTGACAGCTATGGCTACACCTTC	CASSGDSYGYTF
TRBV2	TRBJ1-4	.	once	TGTGCCAGCAGAGCCGGGGAGGATGAAAAACTGTTTTTT	CASRAGEDEKLFF
TRBV18	TRBJ2-3	TRBD2	.	TGTGCCAGCTCACCGTTCACTAGCGTTACAGATACGCAGTATTTT	CASSPFTSVTDTQYF
TRBV4-1	TRBJ2-1	TRBD1	.	TGCGCCAGCAGCCAGAGCAGTCCCGGGACAGGGCGGGAGCAGTTCTTC	CASSQSSPGTGREQFF
TRBV30	TRBJ2-7	.	.	TGTGCCTGGAGTTCCACGCGGGTGAGGGGGGAGCAGTACTTC	CAWSSTRVRGEQYF
TRBV6-5	TRBJ1-2	.	.	TGTGCCAGCAGTTACCGGGAGGGTGGCTACACCTTC	CASSYREGGYTF
TRBV9	TRBJ1-2	.	few	TGTGCCAGCAGCGGGAGACCGGCAAGTGGCTACACCTTC	CASSGRPASGYTF
TRBV25-1	TRBJ2-1	.	.	TGTGCCAGCAGTGAATTTCGCGGGGTAAAGTTCTTC	CASSEFRGVKFF
TRBV5-1	TRBJ1-2	TRBD1	.	TGCGCCAGCAGCTTGCCGCAGGGGGCTAACTATGGCTACACCTTC	CASSLPQGANYGYTF
TRBV6-4	TRBJ1-6	TRBD1	few	TGTGCCAGCAGTCGGGACAGCTATAATTCACCCCTCCACTTT	CASSRDSYNSPLHF
TRBV5-1	TRBJ2-3	.	once	TGCGCCAGCAGCCCCTATCATTCAGATACGCAGTATTTT	CASSPYHSDTQYF
TRBV9	TRBJ2-1	TRBD2	.	TGTGCCAGCAGCGTTACTAGCGGGGGGGCCGATGAGCAGTTCTTC	CASSVTSGGADEQFF
TRBV4-2	TRBJ2-1	.	.	TGTGCCAGCAGCCAAGTTGGATGGAATGAGCAGTTCTTC	CASSQVGWNEQFF
TRBV11-2	TRBJ1-1	TRBD1	few	TGTGCCAGCAGCTTTAGGGACAGGAGTTCAGCTTTCTTT	CASSFRDRSSAFF